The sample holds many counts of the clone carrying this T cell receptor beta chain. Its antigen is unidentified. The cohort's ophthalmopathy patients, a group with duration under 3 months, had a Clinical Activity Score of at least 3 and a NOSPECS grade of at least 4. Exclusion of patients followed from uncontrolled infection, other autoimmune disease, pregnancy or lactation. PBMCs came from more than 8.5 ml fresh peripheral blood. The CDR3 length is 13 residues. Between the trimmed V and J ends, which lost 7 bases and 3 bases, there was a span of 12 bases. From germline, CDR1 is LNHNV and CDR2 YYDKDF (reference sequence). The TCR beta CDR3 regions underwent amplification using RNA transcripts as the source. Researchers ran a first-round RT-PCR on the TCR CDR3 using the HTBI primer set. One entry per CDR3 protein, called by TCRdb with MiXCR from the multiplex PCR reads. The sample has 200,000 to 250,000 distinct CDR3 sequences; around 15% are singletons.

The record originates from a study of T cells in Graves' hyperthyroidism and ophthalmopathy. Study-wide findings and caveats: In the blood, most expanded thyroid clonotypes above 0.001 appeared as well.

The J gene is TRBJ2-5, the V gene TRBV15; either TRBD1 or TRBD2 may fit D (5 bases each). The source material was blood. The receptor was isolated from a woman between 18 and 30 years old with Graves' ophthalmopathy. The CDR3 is CATIPWGKETQYF. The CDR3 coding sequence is TGTGCCACCATCCCTTGGGGGAAAGAGACCCAGTACTTC.